The 31 T cell receptor beta chains below come from one sample, sequenced in a study of blood T cell repertoires in COVID-19. Profiling relied on immunoSEQ multiplex PCR, and the TCRdb table lists in-frame clones only, not all of them. The sample lists about 59,000 clones, around nine tenths occurring once. The sample comprised peripheral blood. These receptors all come from an elderly man with acute or convalescent COVID-19.

The genes are TRBV20-1 and TRBJ1-5; weak D call: TRBD1 (5 bases). Germline V CDR1 and CDR2: DFQATT, SNEGSKA (reference sequence). V gave up 3 bases and J gave up 0 bases, with 9 bases separating them. The CDR3 is 14 residues long. The CDR3 nucleotides read TGCAGTGCTAGTACAGGCTATAGCAATCAGCCCCAGCATTTT. Translation gives CSASTGYSNQPQHF.

The V and J genes are TRBV18 and TRBJ1-2; 9 bases line up with TRBD1. The ends lost 6 bases at V and 4 bases at J; junction bases unmatched: 9. This CDR3 region has 15 residues. Germline CDR1 KGHSH, CDR2 LQKENI. The CDR3 nucleotides are TGTGCCAGCTCTTTGGGACAGGGCCAATCCTATGGCTACACCTTC. Its protein is CASSLGQGQSYGYTF.

The V call is TRBV28, the J call TRBJ1-2; perhaps TRBD1 as D (6 bases). The CDR3 is 14 amino acids. Between the trimmed V and J ends, which lost 11 bases and 6 bases, there was a span of 22 bases. Germline V gene lookup returns CDR1 MDHEN and CDR2 SYDVKM. The CDR3 is CAGSSVGALHGYTF. Written as DNA, the CDR3 is TGTGCCGGCTCGTCGGTGGGGGCCCTACATGGCTACACCTTC.

The CDR3 is CASSRFSGNSMNTEAFF. As DNA, the CDR3 is TGTGCCAGCAGCCGGTTCTCGGGAAATTCCATGAACACTGAAGCTTTCTTT. The V call is TRBV7-2, the J call TRBJ1-1; no clear D. The CDR3 is 17 residues long. The germline CDR1 and CDR2 sequences are SGHTA and FQGNSA. Trimming took off 5 bases at V and 0 bases at J, with 19 bases between the two ends.

V gene TRBV2 combines with J gene TRBJ2-3; 10 bases line up with TRBD1. The CDR3 extends over 16 amino acids. The germline V gene encodes CDR1 SNHLY and CDR2 FYNNEI. J was trimmed by 3 bases and V by 9 bases; bases with no gene match: 12. The DNA of the CDR3 is TGTGCCAGGGCTAGGATTTCGGGACAGGGGACAGATACGCAGTATTTT. Protein product: CARARISGQGTDTQYF.

The CDR3 region has the DNA TGTGCCAGCGGGGCGTCCGGCACAGATACGCAGTATTTT. Its translation is CASGASGTDTQYF. The chain couples TRBV12-3 or TRBV12-4 to TRBJ2-3; perhaps TRBD1 as D (5 bases). This CDR3 is built from 13 residues. V lost 8 bases, J lost 1 base, and 10 bases lay in between.

The rearrangement uses TRBV4-1 and TRBJ2-3; 7 bases match TRBD2. The germline V gene encodes CDR1 MGHRA and CDR2 YSYEKL. CDR3 length equals 15 residues. The V gene end was trimmed by 0 bases and the J gene end by 8 bases; junction bases not matched to a gene: 8. In DNA form, the CDR3 reads TGCGCCAGCAGCCAAGAAGGATCGGGGGGTCTTACGCAGTATTTT. It specifies CASSQEGSGGLTQYF.

The genes are TRBV18 and TRBJ2-2; no clear D gene. Between the trimmed V and J ends, which lost 0 bases and 4 bases, there was a span of 12 bases. The CDR3 sequence is 16 residues long. Germline assignment: CDR1 KGHSH and CDR2 LQKENI. The CDR3: CASSPPNNRGTGELFF. CDR3 bases: TGTGCCAGCTCACCACCGAACAATAGAGGCACCGGGGAGCTGTTTTTT.

This sequence joins TRBV2 and TRBJ1-3; D is unclear. CDR1 SNHLY and CDR2 FYNNEI come from the germline V gene. There are 14 residues in the CDR3. V lost 4 bases, J lost 0 bases, and 7 bases lay in between. DNA for the CDR3: TGTGCCAGCAGTGGAGCCGTCTCTGGAAACACCATATATTTT. It codes for CASSGAVSGNTIYF.

The chain carries TRBV6-6 and TRBJ2-7; 8 nucleotides match TRBD2. The germline CDR1 and CDR2 sequences are MNHNY and SVGAGI (reference sequence). V lost 6 bases and J lost 5; bases outside the gene matches: 9. There are 14 residues in the CDR3. The CDR3, as DNA: TGTGCCAGCAGACCCCGCGGGGGGCGCGACGAGCAGTACTTC. This sequence encodes CASRPRGGRDEQYF.

The chain has TRBV7-9 and TRBJ1-5; 8 nucleotides align to TRBD1. The CDR3 totals 15 residues. V lost 4 bases, J lost 9 bases, and 11 bases stayed unmatched. Germline V gene sequence: CDR1 SEHNR, CDR2 FQNEAQ (reference sequence). For the CDR3, the DNA is TGTGCCAGCAGCTCGGGACAGGCCTCCGTATCGCCCCAGCATTTT. It encodes CASSSGQASVSPQHF. Variable domain in full (rest from reference TRBV7-9 and TRBJ1-5): DTGVSQNPRHKITKRGQNVTFRCDPISEHNRLYWYRQTLGQGPEFLTYFQNEAQLEKSRLLSDRFSAERPKGSFSTLEIQRTEQGDSAMYLCASSSGQASVSPQHFGDGTRLSIL.

The chain has TRBV3-1 (or the pseudogene TRBV3-2) and TRBJ2-5; D possibly corresponds to TRBD1 (5 bases). Trimming removed 0 bases from V and 5 bases from J, with 13 bases in between. There are 15 residues in the CDR3. Germline V lookup: CDR1 LGHDT, CDR2 YNNKEL (reference sequence). CDR3 in amino acids: CASSQDLRGLETQYF. CDR3 DNA: TGTGCCAGCAGCCAAGATTTAAGGGGCTTGGAGACCCAGTACTTC.

The genes are TRBV7-3 and TRBJ2-7; 10 nucleotides align to TRBD1. The germline V gene encodes CDR1 SGHTA and CDR2 FQGTGA. V trimming: 4 bases; J trimming: 8 bases; junction bases outside the gene matches: 8. This CDR3 comprises 14 residues. CDR3 amino acids: CASSSNTGQGKQYF. As DNA, the CDR3 is TGTGCCAGCAGCTCAAATACGGGACAGGGGAAGCAGTACTTC.

This clone was picked up a small number of times. V is TRBV7-2 and J is TRBJ2-3; D perhaps matches TRBD1 (6 bases). CDR1 and CDR2 from the germline V gene are SGHTA and FQGNSA. The V gene lost 3 bases and the J gene lost 2 bases, with 15 bases spanning the gap. The CDR3 length is 16 residues. CDR3 protein: CASSFPQGIYTDTQYF. The DNA of the CDR3 is TGTGCCAGCAGCTTCCCGCAGGGGATATACACAGATACGCAGTATTTT.

This chain uses TRBV3-1 (or the pseudogene TRBV3-2) with TRBJ2-7; TRBD2 aligns across 13 bases. V lost 1 base and J lost 6; bases outside the gene matches: 6. The V gene's germline CDR1 is LGHDT and CDR2 YNNKEL (reference sequence). The CDR3 runs to 16 residues. The CDR3 spells CASSQGPRTSGGEQYF. The CDR3 DNA sequence: TGTGCCAGCAGCCAAGGGCCGAGGACTAGCGGGGGCGAGCAGTACTTC.

V usage is TRBV6-6 and J usage is TRBJ1-5, with a tentative D call TRBD1 (6 bases). The CDR3 extends over 12 amino acids. Germline V gene data show CDR1 as MNHNY and CDR2 as SVGAGI (reference sequence). V lost 8 bases to trimming and J lost 3 bases, with 8 bases between them. CDR3 region: CASWDNNQPQHF. The CDR3 coding sequence is TGTGCCAGCTGGGACAACAATCAGCCCCAGCATTTT.

The V and J genes are TRBV27 and TRBJ2-5; 10 bases are shared with TRBD1. After removal of 1 base from V and 4 bases from J, the junction contained 9 bases not matched to a gene. The CDR3 totals 17 residues. Germline-derived CDR1 and CDR2 are MNHEY and SMNVEV (reference sequence). The CDR3 DNA reads TGTGCCAGCAGTTTATTGGTGGGACAGGGGCTTGCAGAGACCCAGTACTTC. Residues: CASSLLVGQGLAETQYF.

A word on this clone: The junction departs from germline at one end; a sequencing error may be responsible. The rearrangement links TRBV9 to TRBJ2-3; 7 bases agree with TRBD1. The V gene's germline CDR1 is SGDLS and CDR2 YYNGEE. CDR3 length: 15 residues. The CDR3 coding sequence is TGTACCAGCAGCGCGACAGGGCAAAGCACAGATACGCAGTATTTT. Its translation is CTSSATGQSTDTQYF. The entire variable domain, with the rest obtained from reference TRBV9 and TRBJ2-3, is as follows: DSGVTQTPKHLITATGQRVTLRCSPRSGDLSVYWYQQSLDQGLQFLIQYYNGEERAKGNILERFSAQQFPDLHSELNLSSLELGDSALYFCTSSATGQSTDTQYFGPGTRLTVL.

The CDR3: CASSAPSWTSGAPQSYNEQFF. DNA for the CDR3: TGTGCCAGCAGTGCCCCGTCGTGGACTAGCGGAGCCCCTCAATCCTACAATGAGCAGTTCTTC. The chain joins TRBV2 to TRBJ2-1; 10 bases are shared with TRBD2. CDR3 length: 21 amino acids. CDR1 and CDR2 from the germline V gene are SNHLY and FYNNEI. The V gene end was trimmed by 4 bases and the J gene end by 1 base; junction bases not matched to a gene: 19.

This clone has a single count. Likely a read error: the CDR3 ends without its conserved phenylalanine or tryptophan. The DNA is omitted, as the CDR3 cannot be located on it reliably, and the CDR3 follows TCRdb's listing. J is TRBJ2-6 and V is TRBV10-1; the table calls TRBD2, which could not be checked here. The CDR3 is made up of 11 amino acids, end residues included. Germline V lookup: CDR1 WNHNN, CDR2 SYGVQD (reference sequence). CDR3 protein: CASSESRTVTL.

V and J are TRBV7-9 and TRBJ1-2; a weak D match, TRBD1 (5 bases). The germline gives CDR1 SEHNR, CDR2 FQNEAQ (reference sequence). The length of the CDR3 is 14 residues. Between the trimmed V and J ends, which lost 2 bases and 6 bases, there was a span of 13 bases. The CDR3, as DNA: TGTGCCAGCAGCTTACTAGGAGGGGAGGATGGCTACACCTTC. Its protein is CASSLLGGEDGYTF.

V and J are TRBV3-1 (or the pseudogene TRBV3-2) and TRBJ2-6; D is unclear. The CDR3 covers 17 residues. CDR1 and CDR2 from the germline V gene are LGHDT and YNNKEL (reference sequence). The V and J ends lost 0 bases and 2 bases respectively, with 11 bases between them. The CDR3 is CASSQEVLVAGANVLTF. The CDR3 DNA follows: TGTGCCAGCAGCCAAGAGGTTTTAGTAGCTGGGGCCAACGTCCTGACTTTC.

The chain is built from TRBV27 and TRBJ2-7; TRBD1 is a possible D gene (7 bases). V dropped 0 bases and J dropped 3 bases, with 12 bases sitting between them. Germline V CDR1 and CDR2: MNHEY, SMNVEV (reference sequence). The CDR3 runs to 15 residues. CDR3: CASSLSRGRLYEQYF. For the CDR3, the DNA is TGTGCCAGCAGTTTATCCAGGGGGAGGCTCTACGAGCAGTACTTC.

The J gene is TRBJ2-3, the V gene TRBV5-1; 11 bases agree with TRBD1. The CDR3 spans 15 residues. In germline, CDR1 is SGHRS, CDR2 YFSETQ. The ends lost 5 bases at V and 1 base at J; junction bases unmatched: 3. CDR3 region: CASSVGQGGTDTQYF. CDR3 sequence (DNA): TGCGCCAGCAGTGTGGGACAGGGGGGCACAGATACGCAGTATTTT.

V gene TRBV2 combines with J gene TRBJ1-3; 7 bases fit TRBD1. J gave up 3 bases and V 7 bases, and 9 bases lay outside the gene matches. The CDR3 spans 15 residues. The germline gives CDR1 SNHLY, CDR2 FYNNEI. Written as DNA, the CDR3 is TGTGCCAGCAAGGGGCGGGACAGCGGTGGAAACACCATATATTTT. Its translation: CASKGRDSGGNTIYF.

The chain couples TRBV5-1 to TRBJ2-3, with 8 bases matching TRBD1. Germline CDR1 reads SGHRS; CDR2 reads YFSETQ. Trimming took 0 bases from V and 5 from J; bases not matched to a gene: 5. The CDR3 totals 15 residues. DNA for the CDR3: TGCGCCAGCAGCTTGGGAGGACAGGGAGAAGATACGCAGTATTTT. This translates into CASSLGGQGEDTQYF.

This chain joins TRBV30 and TRBJ1-2, with D hard to call. This CDR3 is built from 12 residues. Germline CDR1 and CDR2: GTSNPN and SVGIG (reference sequence). The germline V and J ends were trimmed by 3 bases and 7 bases, with 12 bases remaining between them. The CDR3 region has the DNA TGTGCCTGGAGCGTAACTTCCCCTGGCTACACCTTC. Translated, it gives CAWSVTSPGYTF. Full variable domain (rest looked up from reference TRBV30 and TRBJ1-2): SQTIHQWPATLVQPVGSPLSLECTVEGTSNPNLYWYRQAAGRGLQLLFYSVGIGQISSEVPQNLSASRPQDRQFILSSKKLLLSDSGFYLCAWSVTSPGYTFGSGTRLTVV.

This clone occurred once. The V call is TRBV7-2, the J call TRBJ2-4; 9 bases line up with TRBD2. The CDR3 is made up of 15 amino acids. The J segment lost 7 bases and the V segment lost 5 bases, leaving 9 bases of the junction unmatched. Germline assignment: CDR1 SGHTA and CDR2 FQGNSA. The CDR3 DNA reads TGTGCCAGCAGCAACCCCGGGACTAGCTGGAACATTCAGTACTTC. Translating it yields CASSNPGTSWNIQYF.

This chain connects TRBV9 to TRBJ2-3; 9 bases match TRBD2. This CDR3 is built from 16 residues. Per germline, CDR1 SGDLS and CDR2 YYNGEE. The V and J ends lost 2 bases and 2 bases, in that order; junction bases with no gene match: 6. In nucleotides, the CDR3 is TGTGCCAGCAGCGTTGGGTTAGCGGGGGACACAGATACGCAGTATTTT. Amino acid sequence: CASSVGLAGDTDTQYF. Complete variable domain (other parts from reference TRBV9 and TRBJ2-3): DSGVTQTPKHLITATGQRVTLRCSPRSGDLSVYWYQQSLDQGLQFLIQYYNGEERAKGNILERFSAQQFPDLHSELNLSSLELGDSALYFCASSVGLAGDTDTQYFGPGTRLTVL.

The genes are TRBV7-2 and TRBJ1-2, with D perhaps matching TRBD1 (6 bases). The CDR3 covers 13 residues. The germline V and J ends were trimmed by 1 base and 6 bases, with 9 bases remaining between them. Per germline, CDR1 SGHTA and CDR2 FQGNSA. The CDR3 is CASSLVGQNGYTF. The CDR3 bases are TGTGCCAGCAGCTTAGTCGGACAGAATGGCTACACCTTC.

The V and J genes are TRBV6-5 and TRBJ2-5; D gene uncertain. The CDR3 runs 12 residues. The germline V gene has CDR1 MNHEY and CDR2 SVGAGI. V was pared by 6 bases and J by 3 bases, with 8 bases between. The CDR3 reads CASRREEETQYF. The CDR3 bases are TGTGCCAGCAGACGCGAGGAAGAGACCCAGTACTTC.